This entry features one T cell receptor beta chain sequence. This sample is part of a study of beta chain features in type 1 diabetes. The wider study: Summed over all samples, the examined sorted cells came to roughly 110 million.

Sequencing targeted expressed TCRB transcripts, as all isolated RNA had been reverse transcribed. TCRdb's table, derived via immunoSEQ multiplex PCR, lists solely in-frame clones and lacks some. The sample lists about 150,000 clones, 11% occurring once. Sequencing was done on a sample of central memory CD4+ T cells from blood. The clonotype was recovered from a man between 18 and 29 years old in good health.

CDR3 loop: CAIRAAGTRRNEQFF. The CDR3 DNA reads as TGTGCCATCAGGGCCGCAGGGACGAGGAGGAATGAGCAGTTCTTC. The chain employs TRBV10-3 and TRBJ2-1, with D possibly called TRBD1 or TRBD2 (5 bases each). V was trimmed by 6 bases and J by 7 bases, leaving 19 bases between them. Germline loops: CDR1 ENHRY, CDR2 SYGVKD. CDR3 length: 15 residues.